This TCR beta chain derives from a study of T cells after yellow fever vaccination. Study results and limitations: The CD4 compartment and the CD8 compartment contained a small share of clonotypes in common. FACS-sorted repertoires could harbor abundant contaminating bulk-population clonotypes. Clones from primary vaccination mostly reappeared after the booster (approximately 96% CD4, about 85% CD8).

The germline gives CDR1 SGHRS, CDR2 YFSETQ. Trimming at V came to 4 bases and at J to 8 bases, leaving 8 bases not matched to a gene. This CDR3 is 14 amino acids long. In TCRdb, the 5' RACE reads were re-called with MiXCR into one record per CDR3 protein. The data show some 69,000 distinct CDR3 sequences, around 6.2% seen once. This clonotype was seen at least ten times. What it binds is unknown. This TCR derives from a man younger than 30 who received the YFV17D yellow fever vaccine. Sequences were derived from CD4+ T cells sorted from PBMCs, sampled around 16 days after the first yellow fever vaccination. The chain couples TRBV5-1 to TRBJ1-4, with 7 bases that match TRBD1. The CDR3 spells CASSHRDRREKLFF. CDR3 nucleotides: TGCGCCAGCAGCCATAGGGACAGACGCGAAAAACTGTTTTTT.